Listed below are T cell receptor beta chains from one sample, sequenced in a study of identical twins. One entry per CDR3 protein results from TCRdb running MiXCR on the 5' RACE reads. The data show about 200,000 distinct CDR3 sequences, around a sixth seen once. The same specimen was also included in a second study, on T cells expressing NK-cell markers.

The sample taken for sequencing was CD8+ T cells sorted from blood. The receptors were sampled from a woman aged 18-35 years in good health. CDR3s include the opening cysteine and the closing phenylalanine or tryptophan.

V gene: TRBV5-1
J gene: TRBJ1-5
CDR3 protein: CASSPPACQPQHF

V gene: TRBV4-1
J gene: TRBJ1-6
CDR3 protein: CASSYTKDGNNSPLHF

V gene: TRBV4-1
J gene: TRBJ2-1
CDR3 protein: CASSRHRGTSGRCEQFF

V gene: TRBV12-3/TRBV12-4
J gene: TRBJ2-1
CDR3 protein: CASSRGFSSYNEQFF

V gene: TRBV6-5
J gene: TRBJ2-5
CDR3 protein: CASSTNQGSFGETQYF

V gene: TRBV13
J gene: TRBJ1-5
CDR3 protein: CASSLGRGDIGNQPQHF

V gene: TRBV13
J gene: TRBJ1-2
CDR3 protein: CASSLNVDRVIYGYTF

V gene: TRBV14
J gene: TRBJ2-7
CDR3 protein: CASSQERRGKQYF

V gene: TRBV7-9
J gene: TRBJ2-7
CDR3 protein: CAGDALVREQYF

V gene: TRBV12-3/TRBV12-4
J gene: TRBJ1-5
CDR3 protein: CASSVLTGAKNQPQHF

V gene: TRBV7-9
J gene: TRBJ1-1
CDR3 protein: CASSPPSGGENTEAFF

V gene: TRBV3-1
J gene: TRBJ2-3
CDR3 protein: CASSQGLAGGLITDTQYF

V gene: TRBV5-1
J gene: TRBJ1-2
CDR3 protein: CASSLGPEGYGYTF

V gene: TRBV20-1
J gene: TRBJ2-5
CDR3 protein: CSEARNLQETQYF

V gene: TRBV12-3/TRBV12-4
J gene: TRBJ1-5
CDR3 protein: CASSFTGTSNQPQHF

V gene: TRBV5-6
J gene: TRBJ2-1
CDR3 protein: CASRSYNEQFF

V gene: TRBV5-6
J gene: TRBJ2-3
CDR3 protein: CASSFRRRATDTQYF

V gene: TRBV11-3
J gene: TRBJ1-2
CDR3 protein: CASSPRTGGDGYTF

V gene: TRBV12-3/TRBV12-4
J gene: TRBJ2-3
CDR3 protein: CASSLDPDTQYF

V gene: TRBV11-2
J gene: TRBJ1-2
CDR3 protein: CASSLEGSQNYGYTF

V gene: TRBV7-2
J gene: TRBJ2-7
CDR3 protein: CASSSPGTGYPEQYF

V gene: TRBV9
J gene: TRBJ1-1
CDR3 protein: CASSPGATGVNTEAFF

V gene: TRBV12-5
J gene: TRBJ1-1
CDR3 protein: CASQIGTEAFF

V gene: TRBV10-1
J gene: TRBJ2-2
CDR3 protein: CASSESGRDTGELFF

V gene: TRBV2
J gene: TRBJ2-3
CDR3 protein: CASSDASTSTDTQYF